Included here is one T cell receptor (beta chain) sequence, with context. The target of this receptor is not known. From each donor, an approximately 2.5 ml peripheral blood sample was collected into PAXgene tubes and stored at -80 degrees C. Without T cell sorting, total RNA was isolated from whole blood using the PAXgene blood miRNA kit on an automated QIAcube. Peripheral blood from monozygotic twin pairs, either concordant or discordant for inflammatory bowel disease, underwent deep TCRalpha and TCRbeta repertoire profiling that used unique molecular barcoding. Smoking habits were recorded for all twin pairs, and individuals were classified as current, former or never smokers. This entry is derived from a study of monozygotic twins with inflammatory bowel disease (dated by TCRdb to about 2019). Background for the entire study: A total of approximately 28 monozygotic twin pairs were included in the full study, comprising nine German pairs (four IBD-concordant, five IBD-discordant) and 19 IBD-discordant Danish pairs. Each individual had, on average, about 151 000 unique TCRalpha sequences and 181 000 unique TCRbeta sequences available for analysis. Disease-associated traits were sought mainly through comparisons between IBD patients and their genetically identical healthy co-twins within discordant pairs. Here is what the overall study found, with its caveats: TCRbeta repertoire diversity, by inverse Simpson index, was decreased in IBD patients compared with their healthy co-twins. Distinction between different T cell subtypes could not be achieved in the analysis. No single strong signal or clonotype linked to IBD turned up in the results, so the idea that one exists was not supported. Compared with healthy twins, IBD patients shared fewer clonotypes with other individuals, and the difference was most pronounced in patients with signs of disease activity. Because patients were on differing immunosuppressive treatments, the repertoires may have picked up extra background noise and inter-individual variability. No difference in repertoire similarity was observed between concordant and discordant twins, possibly owing to limited statistical power.

From a lookup of the germline V gene, CDR1 and CDR2 are ENHRY and SYGVKD. The CDR3, cysteine through phenylalanine, is 13 amino acids long. DNA was not recorded. Libraries were made using 5' RACE. Each TCR library was prepared from about 3,400 ng of total RNA. For each sample, cDNA synthesis with SMARTScribe reverse transcriptase was split into eight separate reactions. During cDNA synthesis, unique molecular identifiers containing a 6-nucleotide sample barcode were introduced by template switching. Amplification of TCRalpha and TCRbeta cDNA involved two nested PCRs of roughly 17 and 9 cycles, and each PCR was followed by bead purification. Before amplification, the cDNA was treated with uracil DNA-glycosylase and purified using the QIAquick PCR purification kit. In the second PCR, Illumina TruSeq-compatible adapters and sample-specific barcodes were added. TapeStation and Qubit were used to check library quality and concentration, and roughly 4.8 ng of each library went into the pool. Pooled libraries were sequenced on an Illumina HiSeq2500 single-index Rapid Run with 2 x 100 bp reads and custom sequencing primers. The published analysis was carried out like this. MiGEC version 1.2.6 was used for UMI-based consensus assembly, which corrected PCR and sequencing errors. MiXCR version 2.1.1 was used to carry out V(D)J alignment, clonotype assembly and CDR3 extraction. To normalise gene usage, clonotype sharing and MAIT/NKT TCR abundance, the analysis used the top 1000, 10 000 and 20 000 clonotypes per sample. Diversity was computed as the inverse Simpson index with the vegan R package after downsampling to 27 000 UMIs. Paired Mann-Whitney U tests were applied to discordant twin pairs, with Benjamini-Hochberg correction for multiple testing. TCRdb reprocessed the reads; each CDR3 protein sequence makes one entry, and DNA is unavailable. The V and J calls and clone size are TCRdb's, not the authors'. The table held for this sample gives more than 300,000 distinct CDR3 sequences. The ten largest clones take up roughly 2.6% of the sample.

The receptor was derived from a human donor with ulcerative colitis or Crohn's disease, or a healthy co-twin of an affected twin (not recorded which). The chain is made from TRBV10-3 and TRBJ2-7; absent DNA, TCRdb's TRBD2 call cannot be checked. Input material: blood. The CDR3 protein: CATNGGQPYEQYF.